These 31 T cell receptor beta chains originate from one sample sequenced in a study of T cell responses to AZD1222 COVID-19 vaccine. The table came from immunoSEQ multiplex PCR; TCRdb's copy has only in-frame clones and leaves some out. The sample gives over 110,000 clones, almost 90% of which show up once; approximately 1.6% is in the top ten. The material was peripheral blood, obtained 28 days after the second AZD1222 dose. These receptor sequences come from an adult who received the AZD1222 COVID-19 vaccine.

This chain uses TRBV15 with TRBJ2-7; 10 bases are a match to TRBD1. This CDR3 has 15 residues. Germline CDR1 and CDR2: LNHNV and YYDKDF (reference sequence). With 3 bases clipped from V and 5 bases from J, the junction kept 7 bases outside the gene matches. The chain's CDR3 is CATSSPGQGLDEQYF. The CDR3 nucleotides read TGTGCCACCAGCAGCCCGGGACAGGGGCTCGACGAGCAGTACTTC.

In DNA, the CDR3 is TGCGCCAGCAGCGTGACAGGGGACCCGAACACTGAAGCTTTCTTT. This translates into CASSVTGDPNTEAFF. This chain connects TRBV5-1 to TRBJ1-1; TRBD1 matches 8 bases. With 4 bases clipped from V and 1 base from J, the junction kept 6 bases outside the gene matches. The germline gives CDR1 SGHRS, CDR2 YFSETQ. The CDR3 totals 15 residues.

V and J are TRBV7-3 and TRBJ2-1; 11 nucleotides line up with TRBD2. CDR1 SGHTA and CDR2 FQGTGA come from the germline V gene. The CDR3 spans 16 residues. V lost 4 bases and J lost 3; bases outside the gene matches: 5. The CDR3 is CASSYPTSGGYNEQFF. The DNA for the CDR3 is TGTGCCAGCAGCTACCCTACTAGCGGGGGCTACAATGAGCAGTTCTTC.

This chain uses TRBV3-1 (or the pseudogene TRBV3-2) with TRBJ1-6; D is unclear. The V and J ends lost 4 bases and 9 bases respectively, with 13 bases between them. CDR1 and CDR2 (germline): LGHDT, YNNKEL (reference sequence). CDR3 size: 14 residues. The CDR3 bases are TGTGCCAGCAGCCTATCGCCGGAGGGTTCACCCCTCCACTTT. Its translation: CASSLSPEGSPLHF.

As for this clone: Other DNA sequences in the sample encode the same CDR3. This chain connects TRBV28 to TRBJ1-2; a weak D match, TRBD1 (5 bases). Trimming cost V 3 bases and J 0 bases, with 8 bases left between them. This CDR3 contains 14 residues. CDR1 is MDHEN, CDR2 SYDVKM, per germline. The CDR3 is CASSLAGSNYGYTF. CDR3 nucleotides: TGTGCCAGCAGTTTGGCAGGGTCTAACTATGGCTACACCTTC.

The chain carries TRBV2 and TRBJ2-6, with 7 bases lining up with TRBD1. CDR3 length: 16 amino acids. Germline V CDR1 and CDR2: SNHLY, FYNNEI. The V and J ends lost 4 bases and 0 bases, in that order; junction bases with no gene match: 3. CDR3 sequence: CASSGTGGSGANVLTF. The CDR3 coding sequence is TGTGCCAGCAGTGGGACAGGAGGCTCTGGGGCCAACGTCCTGACTTTC.

The chain joins TRBV7-2 to TRBJ1-5; 7 bases line up with TRBD1. The CDR3 is made up of 16 amino acids. Trimming removed 5 bases from V and 7 bases from J; junction bases left unmatched: 14. Germline lookup yields CDR1 SGHTA and CDR2 FQGNSA. The CDR3 DNA reads TGTGCCAGCAGCGCTGGGGCTAACAGGGGCACCCAGCCCCAGCATTTT. Protein: CASSAGANRGTQPQHF.

This clone was observed a few times. This chain joins TRBV28 and TRBJ1-2; 9 nucleotides agree with TRBD1. The CDR3 has 13 amino acids. Germline V gene lookup returns CDR1 MDHEN and CDR2 SYDVKM. J lost 9 bases, V lost 5 bases, and 7 bases had no gene match. Written as DNA, the CDR3 is TGTGCCAGCAGTCTGGGACAGGGTATAAGCTACACCTTC. Protein sequence: CASSLGQGISYTF.

V usage is TRBV11-1 and J usage is TRBJ1-1; 9 nucleotides line up with TRBD1. This CDR3 has 13 residues. Germline trimming cut 5 bases from V and 10 bases from J; bases unmatched to any gene: 8. Germline V CDR1 and CDR2: SGHAT, FQDESV (reference sequence). The CDR3 is CASSLGTGSRAFF. The CDR3 coding sequence is TGTGCCAGCAGCCTCGGGACAGGGTCTCGAGCTTTCTTT.

This rearrangement joins TRBV15 to TRBJ1-5, with D possibly matching TRBD1 (5 bases). V was pared by 1 base and J by 4 bases, with 14 bases between. The CDR3 consists of 16 residues. The germline gives CDR1 LNHNV, CDR2 YYDKDF (reference sequence). The CDR3 nucleotides read TGTGCCACCAGCAGAGGTGAGGGGCGGAAGAATCAGCCCCAGCATTTT. This codes for CATSRGEGRKNQPQHF.

The chain uses TRBV5-1 and TRBJ2-7; possibly TRBD1 for D (6 bases). The germline CDR1 and CDR2 sequences are SGHRS and YFSETQ. The CDR3 has 13 amino acids. V lost 4 bases, J lost 7 bases, and 15 bases lay in between. The CDR3, as DNA: TGCGCCAGCAGCGTGGACAGTCCCGGGGAGCAGTACTTC. It translates to CASSVDSPGEQYF.

The chain joins TRBV7-2 to TRBJ2-5; the D gene is possibly TRBD2 (7 bases). Trimming removed 1 base at V and 7 bases at J, with 10 bases between. Germline V CDR1 and CDR2: SGHTA, FQGNSA. The CDR3 has 13 amino acids. In DNA, the CDR3 is TGTGCCAGCAGCTTAGGGGAGGGGGTGACCCAGTACTTC. Its protein product is CASSLGEGVTQYF. Drawing the rest from reference TRBV7-2 and TRBJ2-5, the complete variable domain is GAGVSQSPSNKVTEKGKDVELRCDPISGHTALYWYRQSLGQGLEFLIYFQGNSAPDKSGLPSDRFSAERTGGSVSTLTIQRTQQEDSAVYLCASSLGEGVTQYFGPGTRLLVL.

The gene calls are TRBV6-5 and TRBJ1-1, with a weak D call TRBD1 (5 bases). Deletions cut 6 bases from V and 0 bases from J, with 8 bases between. The germline CDR1 and CDR2 sequences are MNHEY and SVGAGI. There are 13 residues in the CDR3. The DNA of the CDR3 is TGTGCCAGCAGGGAGGGGTTGAACACTGAAGCTTTCTTT. Translated: CASREGLNTEAFF.

This chain links TRBV5-8 with TRBJ2-5; no definite D call. The CDR3 has 13 residues. The germline V gene has CDR1 SGHTS and CDR2 YDEGEE. The V end lost 0 bases, the J end lost 7 bases, and 10 bases lay between the germline ends. This CDR3 is CASSLAGRGTQYF. CDR3 bases: TGTGCCAGCAGCTTGGCAGGCCGAGGGACCCAGTACTTC.

V usage is TRBV18 and J usage is TRBJ1-2; D call uncertain. The CDR3 has 13 residues. V lost 6 bases, J lost 0 bases, and 8 bases lay in between. The germline CDR1 and CDR2 sequences are KGHSH and LQKENI. CDR3: CASSPNSNYGYTF. CDR3 bases: TGTGCCAGCTCCCCCAACTCTAACTATGGCTACACCTTC.

This sequence joins TRBV19 and TRBJ1-5; 8 bases align to TRBD1. Germline lookup yields CDR1 LNHDA and CDR2 SQIVND (reference sequence). Trimming removed 3 bases from V and 0 bases from J; junction bases left unmatched: 4. The CDR3 loop spans 16 amino acids. This chain's CDR3 is CASSMGTGVSNQPQHF. CDR3 DNA sequence: TGTGCCAGTAGTATGGGGACAGGAGTTAGCAATCAGCCCCAGCATTTT.

V usage is TRBV7-3 and J usage is TRBJ2-2, with 8 bases identical to TRBD1. Germline V gene data show CDR1 as SGHTA and CDR2 as FQGTGA. V dropped 5 bases and J dropped 1; count of bases not matched to a gene: 3. The CDR3 contains 15 residues. This CDR3 is CASSPGTGNTGELFF. In DNA form, the CDR3 reads TGTGCCAGCAGCCCCGGGACAGGGAACACCGGGGAGCTGTTTTTT.

This chain uses TRBV30 with TRBJ1-1; D may be TRBD1 (5 bases). The CDR3 runs 15 residues. The germline gives CDR1 GTSNPN, CDR2 SVGIG (reference sequence). Trimming removed 1 base from V and 6 bases from J, with 18 bases in between. Here the CDR3 DNA reads TGTGCCTGGAGTGCGTCTTGGACTGTGGGGCCTGAAGCTTTCTTT. It is translated as CAWSASWTVGPEAFF. Supplemented by reference TRBV30 and TRBJ1-1, the full variable domain reads SQTIHQWPATLVQPVGSPLSLECTVEGTSNPNLYWYRQAAGRGLQLLFYSVGIGQISSEVPQNLSASRPQDRQFILSSKKLLLSDSGFYLCAWSASWTVGPEAFFGQGTRLTVV.

This clone has only one observation. The CDR3 nucleotides are TGTGCCAGCGAACAGGGTCGGAGCAATCAGCCCCAGCATTTT. It is translated as CASEQGRSNQPQHF. The rearrangement uses TRBV6-6 and TRBJ1-5, with D possibly TRBD1 on 6 matching bases. V was trimmed by 8 bases and J by 1 base, leaving 12 bases between them. From germline, CDR1 is MNHNY and CDR2 SVGAGI (reference sequence). CDR3 length: 14 amino acids.

The CDR3 is CASSEELDRDYEQYV. The CDR3 bases are TGTGCCAGCAGTGAAGAGCTCGACAGAGACTACGAGCAGTACGTC. The V call is TRBV6-1, the J call TRBJ2-7; tentatively, D is TRBD1 (5 bases). There are 15 residues in the CDR3. The V and J ends lost 1 base and 3 bases respectively, with 13 bases between them. The germline V gene has CDR1 MNHNS and CDR2 SASEGT.

The V and J genes are TRBV27 and TRBJ1-3; TRBD1 is a possible D gene (6 bases). V gave up 6 bases and J gave up 4 bases, with 19 bases separating them. Germline CDR1 is MNHEY and CDR2 is SMNVEV (reference sequence). The CDR3 contains 16 residues. Written as DNA, the CDR3 is TGTGCCAGCAGCCCCTGGGAGGGGGGGCGAGGAAACACCATATATTTT. Protein: CASSPWEGGRGNTIYF.

V gene TRBV19 combines with J gene TRBJ2-2, with 8 bases identical to TRBD1. Germline V gene lookup returns CDR1 LNHDA and CDR2 SQIVND (reference sequence). The CDR3 length is 15 residues. After removal of 5 bases from V and 5 bases from J, the junction contained 7 bases not matched to a gene. The CDR3 spells CASSPRTGKTGELFF. DNA for the CDR3: TGTGCCAGTAGTCCACGGACAGGGAAGACCGGGGAGCTGTTTTTT.

This chain connects TRBV2 to TRBJ1-4, with 7 positions matching TRBD1. V was clipped by 4 bases and J by 3 bases; unmatched bases: 5. Germline-derived CDR1 and CDR2 are SNHLY and FYNNEI. This CDR3 is 15 amino acids long. This CDR3 is CASSGQGNPNEKLFF. Written as DNA, the CDR3 is TGTGCCAGCAGTGGACAGGGAAACCCTAATGAAAAACTGTTTTTT. Full variable domain (outside the CDR3, taken from reference TRBV2 and TRBJ1-4): EPEVTQTPSHQVTQMGQEVILRCVPISNHLYFYWYRQILGQKVEFLVSFYNNEISEKSEIFDDQFSVERPDGSNFTLKIRSTKLEDSAMYFCASSGQGNPNEKLFFGSGTQLSVL.

This sequence joins TRBV30 and TRBJ2-4; weak D call: TRBD2 (6 bases). Germline CDR1 is GTSNPN and CDR2 is SVGIG (reference sequence). The CDR3 totals 14 residues. V lost 4 bases and J lost 0, with 10 bases in between. The CDR3, as DNA: TGTGCCTGGACCCAGGGACTAGCCAAAAACATTCAGTACTTC. Residues: CAWTQGLAKNIQYF.

The V call is TRBV24-1, the J call TRBJ2-2; no clear D. Germline V gene sequence: CDR1 KGHDR, CDR2 SFDVKD. Trimming stripped 0 bases from V and 3 bases from J, with 7 bases between. CDR3 length: 15 amino acids. CDR3: CATSDLAFDTGELFF. The CDR3 bases are TGTGCCACCAGTGATTTGGCTTTTGACACCGGGGAGCTGTTTTTT.

This chain joins TRBV11-2 and TRBJ1-2; 8 nucleotides match TRBD1. The CDR3 extends over 16 amino acids. The J segment lost 7 bases and the V segment lost 5 bases, leaving 15 bases of the junction unmatched. CDR1 is SGHAT and CDR2 is FQNNGV in the germline V gene. The CDR3 is CASSKNGLTGDRGYTF. As DNA, the CDR3 is TGTGCCAGCAGCAAAAACGGTTTGACAGGGGACCGTGGCTACACCTTC.

This chain uses TRBV5-1 with TRBJ2-2; D may be TRBD1 (6 bases). The CDR3 loop spans 14 amino acids. The V gene's germline CDR1 is SGHRS and CDR2 YFSETQ. The V end lost 3 bases, the J end lost 4 bases, and 10 bases lay between the germline ends. CDR3 DNA: TGCGCCAGCAGCTCTCGGACAGCCACCGGGGAGCTGTTTTTT. Translating it yields CASSSRTATGELFF.

The V gene is TRBV7-8, the J gene TRBJ1-6, with D possibly being TRBD1 (6 bases). CDR1 is SGHVS and CDR2 is FQNEAQ in the germline V gene. Trimming removed 5 bases at V and 1 base at J, with 18 bases between. The CDR3 is 18 residues long. This CDR3 reads CASSQTTGAESYNSPLHF. The DNA of the CDR3 is TGTGCCAGCAGCCAGACGACAGGAGCTGAATCCTATAATTCACCCCTCCACTTT.

This rearrangement joins TRBV28 to TRBJ1-6; 8 bases map to TRBD1. The trim removed 5 bases at V and 10 bases at J, leaving 4 bases unmatched. The germline V gene has CDR1 MDHEN and CDR2 SYDVKM. The CDR3 sequence is 13 residues long. This chain's CDR3 is CASSGQGWSPLHF. For the CDR3, the DNA is TGTGCCAGCAGTGGACAGGGTTGGTCACCCCTCCACTTT.

The chain links TRBV7-9 to TRBJ1-4, with D uncertain. The CDR3 contains 14 residues. Per germline, CDR1 SEHNR and CDR2 FQNEAQ (reference sequence). V lost 4 bases and J 1 base, leaving 7 bases between the germline ends. For the CDR3, the DNA is TGTGCCAGCAGCTCCCCTTTAACTAATGAAAAACTGTTTTTT. It codes for CASSSPLTNEKLFF.

The chain is built from TRBV5-4 and TRBJ1-1; TRBD1 is a possible D gene (5 bases). CDR3 length: 15 residues. Germline CDR1 and CDR2: SGHNT and YYREEE (reference sequence). V lost 4 bases and J lost 0, with 13 bases in between. For the CDR3, the DNA is TGTGCCAGCAGCCCCCCCCAGGGCATGAACACTGAAGCTTTCTTT. Its translation: CASSPPQGMNTEAFF.